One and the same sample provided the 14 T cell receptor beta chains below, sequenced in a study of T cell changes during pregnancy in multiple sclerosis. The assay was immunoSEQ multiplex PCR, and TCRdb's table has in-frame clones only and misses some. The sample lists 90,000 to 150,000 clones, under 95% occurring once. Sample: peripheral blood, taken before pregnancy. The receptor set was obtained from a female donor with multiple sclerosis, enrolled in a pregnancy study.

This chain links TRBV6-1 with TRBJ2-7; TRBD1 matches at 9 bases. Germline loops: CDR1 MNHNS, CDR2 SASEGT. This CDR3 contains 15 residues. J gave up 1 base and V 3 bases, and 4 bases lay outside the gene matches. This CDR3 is CASSERTGVSYEQYF. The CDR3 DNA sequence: TGTGCCAGCAGTGAGAGGACAGGGGTTTCCTACGAGCAGTACTTC.

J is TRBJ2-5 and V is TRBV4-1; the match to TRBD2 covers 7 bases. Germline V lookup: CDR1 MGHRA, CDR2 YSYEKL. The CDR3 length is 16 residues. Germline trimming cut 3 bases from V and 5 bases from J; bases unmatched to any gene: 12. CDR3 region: CASSQGGTHPGETQYF. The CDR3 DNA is TGCGCCAGCAGCCAGGGAGGGACTCACCCCGGGGAGACCCAGTACTTC.

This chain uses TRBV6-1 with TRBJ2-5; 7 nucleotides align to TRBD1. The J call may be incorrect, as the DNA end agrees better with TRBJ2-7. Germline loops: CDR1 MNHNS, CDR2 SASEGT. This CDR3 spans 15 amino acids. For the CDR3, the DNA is TGTGCCAGCAGTGAAGGGACAGGCACTGTTTACGAGCAGTACTTC. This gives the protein CASSEGTGTVYEQYF.

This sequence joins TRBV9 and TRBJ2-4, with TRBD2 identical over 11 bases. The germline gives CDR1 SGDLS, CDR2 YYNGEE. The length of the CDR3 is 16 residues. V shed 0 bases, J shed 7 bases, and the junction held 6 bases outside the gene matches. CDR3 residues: CASSVGDSGRGNIQYF. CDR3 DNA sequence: TGTGCCAGCAGCGTAGGAGATAGCGGGAGGGGGAACATTCAGTACTTC.

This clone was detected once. This chain's CDR3 is CASSFGTGGYTEAFF. The CDR3 nucleotides are TGTGCCAGCAGTTTCGGGACAGGGGGCTATACTGAAGCTTTCTTT. The V and J genes are TRBV28 and TRBJ1-1, with TRBD1 matching over 12 bases. Germline trimming cut 3 bases from V and 5 bases from J; bases unmatched to any gene: 4. Germline V gene data show CDR1 as MDHEN and CDR2 as SYDVKM. The CDR3 runs to 15 residues.

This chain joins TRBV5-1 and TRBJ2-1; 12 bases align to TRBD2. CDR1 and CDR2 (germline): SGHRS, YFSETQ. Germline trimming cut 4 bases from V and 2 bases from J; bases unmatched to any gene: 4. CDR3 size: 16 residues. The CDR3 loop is CASSPGLAGPYNEQFF. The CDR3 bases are TGCGCCAGCAGCCCCGGACTAGCGGGACCCTACAATGAGCAGTTCTTC.

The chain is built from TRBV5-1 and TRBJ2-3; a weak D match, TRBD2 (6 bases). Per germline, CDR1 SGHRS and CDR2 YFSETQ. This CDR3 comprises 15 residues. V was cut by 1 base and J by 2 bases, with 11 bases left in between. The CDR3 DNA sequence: TGCGCCAGCAGCTTGAGTAGCGGCTACACAGATACGCAGTATTTT. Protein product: CASSLSSGYTDTQYF.

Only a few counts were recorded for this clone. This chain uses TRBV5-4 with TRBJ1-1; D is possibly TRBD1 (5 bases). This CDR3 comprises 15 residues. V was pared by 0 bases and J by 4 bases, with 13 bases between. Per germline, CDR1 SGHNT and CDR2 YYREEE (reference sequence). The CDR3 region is CASSLEGRVGTEAFF. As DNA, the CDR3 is TGTGCCAGCAGCTTGGAGGGCAGGGTGGGCACTGAAGCTTTCTTT.

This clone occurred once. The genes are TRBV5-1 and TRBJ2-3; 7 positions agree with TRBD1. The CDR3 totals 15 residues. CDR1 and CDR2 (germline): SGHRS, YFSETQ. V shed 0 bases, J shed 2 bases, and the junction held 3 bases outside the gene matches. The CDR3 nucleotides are TGCGCCAGCAGCTTGGAGGGACAGATCACAGATACGCAGTATTTT. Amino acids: CASSLEGQITDTQYF.

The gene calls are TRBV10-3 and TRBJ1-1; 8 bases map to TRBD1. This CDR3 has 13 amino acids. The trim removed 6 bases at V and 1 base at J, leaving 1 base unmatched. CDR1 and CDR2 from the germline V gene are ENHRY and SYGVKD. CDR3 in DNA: TGTGCCATCAGCAGGGGGCAGAACACTGAAGCTTTCTTT. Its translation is CAISRGQNTEAFF.

The CDR3 region has the DNA TGTGCCAGCAGTGTTCTCCAGGAATCTGGCTACACCTTC. Its protein is CASSVLQESGYTF. The chain links TRBV2 to TRBJ1-2, with no clear D. In germline, CDR1 is SNHLY, CDR2 FYNNEI. Trimming removed 4 bases from V and 7 bases from J, with 13 bases in between. The CDR3 is made up of 13 amino acids.

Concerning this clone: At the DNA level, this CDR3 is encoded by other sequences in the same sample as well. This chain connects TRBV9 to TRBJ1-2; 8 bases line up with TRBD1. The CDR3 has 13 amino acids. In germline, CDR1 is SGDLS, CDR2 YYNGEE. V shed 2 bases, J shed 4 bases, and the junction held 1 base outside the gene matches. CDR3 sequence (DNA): TGTGCCAGCAGCGTCGGACAGGGCTATGGCTACACCTTC. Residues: CASSVGQGYGYTF.

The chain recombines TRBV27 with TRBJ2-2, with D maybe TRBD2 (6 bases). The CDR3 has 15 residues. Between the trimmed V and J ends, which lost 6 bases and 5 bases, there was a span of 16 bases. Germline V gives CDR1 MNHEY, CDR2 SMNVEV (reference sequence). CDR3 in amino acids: CASRIRGGTTGELFF. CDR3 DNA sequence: TGTGCCAGCAGAATCCGCGGCGGGACTACCGGGGAGCTGTTTTTT.

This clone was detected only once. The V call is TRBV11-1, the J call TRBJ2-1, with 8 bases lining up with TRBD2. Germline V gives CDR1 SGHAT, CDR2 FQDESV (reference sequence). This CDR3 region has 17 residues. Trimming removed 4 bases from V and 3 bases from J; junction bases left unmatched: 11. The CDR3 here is CASSSRSGREDYNEQFF. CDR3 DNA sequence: TGTGCCAGCAGCTCCCGAAGTGGGCGGGAGGACTACAATGAGCAGTTCTTC.